Shown below are 21 T cell receptor beta chains from a single sample sequenced in a study of graft-versus-host responses after intestinal transplantation. TCRdb keeps only in-frame clones here, not all; method: immunoSEQ multiplex PCR. The table has about 54,000 clones, about 90% seen once. Sequences were derived from PBMCs, sampled approximately 660 days after intestinal transplant. These receptors came from a human patient who received an intestinal transplant, so some T cells may come from the graft donor.

V gene TRBV11-2 combines with J gene TRBJ2-7; D gene uncertain. CDR3 length equals 11 residues. With 2 bases removed from V and 6 bases from J, the gap between germline ends came to 5 bases. Germline values: CDR1 SGHAT, CDR2 FQNNGV. CDR3 nucleotides: TGTGCCAGCAGCTTACCGTCCGAGCAGTACTTC. It encodes CASSLPSEQYF.

The chain joins TRBV30 to TRBJ2-3; D remains ambiguous. The ends were cut back, 0 bases at V and 0 bases at J, with 4 bases in the middle. The length of the CDR3 is 13 residues. Germline loops: CDR1 GTSNPN, CDR2 SVGIG (reference sequence). CDR3 amino acids: CAWSVTSTDTQYF. CDR3 DNA sequence: TGTGCCTGGAGTGTCACTAGCACAGATACGCAGTATTTT. The full variable domain, in which reference TRBV30 and TRBJ2-3 provide the parts outside the CDR3, is SQTIHQWPATLVQPVGSPLSLECTVEGTSNPNLYWYRQAAGRGLQLLFYSVGIGQISSEVPQNLSASRPQDRQFILSSKKLLLSDSGFYLCAWSVTSTDTQYFGPGTRLTVL.

The chain uses TRBV5-1 and TRBJ2-2; 9 bases match TRBD1. CDR3 length: 17 amino acids. V shed 3 bases, J shed 2 bases, and the junction held 8 bases outside the gene matches. Germline V gene lookup returns CDR1 SGHRS and CDR2 YFSETQ. CDR3 sequence (DNA): TGCGCCAGCAGCTATTATCCGGGACAGGGTAACACCGGGGAGCTGTTTTTT. This gives the protein CASSYYPGQGNTGELFF.

The chain carries TRBV7-9 and TRBJ2-5, with a weak D call TRBD2 (6 bases). The CDR3 loop spans 13 amino acids. Germline CDR1 and CDR2: SEHNR and FQNEAQ (reference sequence). V lost 3 bases to trimming and J lost 5 bases, with 10 bases between them. CDR3 in DNA: TGTGCCAGCAGCTTCCACGGAGGGGAGACCCAGTACTTC. This codes for CASSFHGGETQYF.

The V call is TRBV6-5, the J call TRBJ2-7; D is possibly TRBD1 (6 bases). CDR3 length: 14 residues. Germline CDR1 is MNHEY and CDR2 is SVGAGI. V was clipped by 0 bases and J by 2 bases, with 8 bases between them. DNA for the CDR3: TGTGCCAGCAGTTACTCGGACAGAGCCTACGAGCAGTACTTC. Translating gives CASSYSDRAYEQYF.

The chain has TRBV7-9 and TRBJ2-7, with 13 bases fitting TRBD2. The CDR3 runs to 16 residues. The ends lost 5 bases at V and 4 bases at J; junction bases unmatched: 8. Looked up from germline, CDR1 is SEHNR and CDR2 is FQNEAQ (reference sequence). CDR3 amino acids: CASSRTSGGPGYEQYF. In DNA form, the CDR3 reads TGTGCCAGCAGCCGGACTAGCGGGGGCCCAGGGTACGAGCAGTACTTC.

V is TRBV7-9 and J is TRBJ1-6; 9 bases map to TRBD1. Germline loops: CDR1 SEHNR, CDR2 FQNEAQ (reference sequence). This CDR3 region has 15 residues. V gave up 5 bases and J gave up 7 bases; unmatched junction bases: 6. CDR3 sequence (DNA): TGTGCCAGCAGCGAACTGACAGGGGGGAATTCACCCCTCCACTTT. Protein sequence: CASSELTGGNSPLHF.

The rearrangement links TRBV7-9 to TRBJ1-1; D possibly corresponds to TRBD1 (5 bases). V lost 1 base and J lost 0, with 9 bases in between. Germline values: CDR1 SEHNR, CDR2 FQNEAQ (reference sequence). The CDR3 covers 15 residues. CDR3 loop: CASSLVGRLNTEAFF. The CDR3 DNA reads TGTGCCAGCAGCTTAGTGGGGCGACTGAACACTGAAGCTTTCTTT.

The genes are TRBV6-5 and TRBJ2-3; D possibly matches TRBD1 or TRBD2 (5 bases each). The CDR3 totals 12 residues. Germline V gene data show CDR1 as MNHEY and CDR2 as SVGAGI. The V and J ends lost 5 bases and 11 bases respectively, with 14 bases between them. The chain's CDR3 is CASSPDRGKQYF. The CDR3 DNA reads as TGTGCCAGCAGTCCAGACAGAGGGAAGCAGTATTTT.

V gene TRBV7-9 combines with J gene TRBJ2-7, with 9 bases identical to TRBD1. The CDR3 has 15 residues. V was pared by 6 bases and J by 2 bases, with 8 bases of the junction left unmatched. The germline gives CDR1 SEHNR, CDR2 FQNEAQ (reference sequence). CDR3 loop: CASSNTGTGTYEQYF. CDR3 sequence (DNA): TGTGCCAGCAGTAATACCGGGACAGGGACCTACGAGCAGTACTTC.

The sample holds one count of this clone. This chain joins TRBV5-5 and TRBJ1-2, with no clear D. This CDR3 spans 14 amino acids. Trimming left V 8 bases short and J 4 bases short, with 18 bases between. Germline CDR1 reads SGHKS; CDR2 reads YYEKEE (reference sequence). The CDR3 protein is CARSRPQLGYGYTF. The CDR3 DNA sequence: TGTGCCAGAAGCCGCCCACAGTTAGGCTATGGCTACACCTTC.

The chain has TRBV5-5 and TRBJ1-6; tentative D call: TRBD1 (6 bases). The V gene's germline CDR1 is SGHKS and CDR2 YYEKEE (reference sequence). V was pared by 3 bases and J by 13 bases, with 20 bases between. This CDR3 has 15 residues. The CDR3 nucleotides are TGTGCCAGCAGCTCAGGGGTCATATCCCCCAGGCCCCTCCACTTT. Residues: CASSSGVISPRPLHF. The full variable domain, its missing parts supplied by reference TRBV5-5 and TRBJ1-6, is DAGVTQSPTHLIKTRGQQVTLRCSPISGHKSVSWYQQVLGQGPQFIFQYYEKEERGRGNFPDRFSARQFPNYSSELNVNALLLGDSALYLCASSSGVISPRPLHFGNGTRLTVT.

The gene calls are TRBV19 and TRBJ1-1; D is ambiguous. The V and J ends lost 5 bases and 1 base respectively, with 8 bases between them. CDR3 length: 13 residues. Germline-derived CDR1 and CDR2 are LNHDA and SQIVND (reference sequence). CDR3 DNA: TGTGCCAGTAGTGAATTCCCGAACACTGAAGCTTTCTTT. Translated: CASSEFPNTEAFF.

Here the CDR3 reads CATRDRVSYEQYF. CDR3 in DNA: TGTGCCACAAGGGACAGAGTCTCCTACGAGCAGTACTTC. This rearrangement joins TRBV15 to TRBJ2-7; 7 positions match TRBD1. Germline V gives CDR1 LNHNV, CDR2 YYDKDF (reference sequence). V shed 9 bases and J 0 bases; nucleotides not matched to a gene: 5. The CDR3 is made up of 13 amino acids. Combining the CDR3 with reference TRBV15 and TRBJ2-7 gives the whole variable domain DAMVIQNPRYQVTQFGKPVTLSCSQTLNHNVMYWYQQKSSQAPKLLFHYYDKDFNNEADTPDNFQSRRPNTSFCFLDIRSPGLGDTAMYLCATRDRVSYEQYFGPGTRLTVT.

V is TRBV6-5 and J is TRBJ2-1; no reliable D call. The CDR3 runs 15 residues. CDR1 and CDR2 (germline): MNHEY, SVGAGI. Trimming took off 3 bases at V and 0 bases at J, with 9 bases between the two ends. CDR3 DNA: TGTGCCAGCAGTTATCCCGGTGCCTCCTACAATGAGCAGTTCTTC. Its protein is CASSYPGASYNEQFF.

The sample holds a few counts of this clone. This chain joins TRBV18 and TRBJ1-2; D gene uncertain. The CDR3 loop spans 16 amino acids. The V gene's germline CDR1 is KGHSH and CDR2 LQKENI. V dropped 3 bases and J dropped 2 bases, with 16 bases sitting between them. CDR3 amino acids: CASSPLGGTGNYGYTF. The CDR3 bases are TGTGCCAGCTCACCCCTCGGAGGTACGGGGAACTATGGCTACACCTTC.

The CDR3 nucleotides are TGCGCCAGCAGCCCACAGGGTCCCGGGGAGCTGTTTTTT. Protein: CASSPQGPGELFF. This rearrangement joins TRBV5-1 to TRBJ2-2, with D perhaps TRBD1 (6 bases). Germline V CDR1 and CDR2: SGHRS, YFSETQ. The CDR3 has 13 residues. Deletions cut 4 bases from V and 6 bases from J, with 10 bases between.

The V gene is TRBV11-2, the J gene TRBJ2-7; 8 bases align to TRBD1. This CDR3 region has 16 residues. Trimming took 4 bases from V and 0 from J; bases not matched to a gene: 8. In germline, CDR1 is SGHAT, CDR2 FQNNGV. The CDR3 region is CASSSYGTGYSYEQYF. CDR3 nucleotide sequence: TGTGCCAGCAGCTCCTACGGGACAGGATACTCCTACGAGCAGTACTTC.

Note on this clone: Other nucleotide sequences from this sample produce the same CDR3. The chain joins TRBV28 to TRBJ2-5; 10 bases are a match to TRBD2. V lost 4 bases to trimming and J lost 4 bases; unmatched junction nucleotides: 6. This CDR3 region has 15 residues. Germline V gives CDR1 MDHEN, CDR2 SYDVKM. The CDR3 nucleotides are TGTGCCAGCAGTTCACCAGCGGGGGGGCGAGAGACCCAGTACTTC. Amino acid sequence: CASSSPAGGRETQYF.

V is TRBV11-1 and J is TRBJ2-1; no clear D. This CDR3 has 16 residues. V gave up 5 bases and J gave up 6 bases, with 20 bases separating them. Germline V gene sequence: CDR1 SGHAT, CDR2 FQDESV (reference sequence). The CDR3 sequence: CASSKGWAQTSNEQFF. Here the CDR3 DNA reads TGTGCCAGCAGCAAAGGCTGGGCCCAAACCTCCAATGAGCAGTTCTTC.

This clone turned up a few times. The chain couples TRBV2 to TRBJ1-2; a weak D match, TRBD1 (5 bases). The CDR3 totals 13 residues. V was pared by 6 bases and J by 2 bases, with 10 bases between. Germline V gene lookup returns CDR1 SNHLY and CDR2 FYNNEI. As DNA, the CDR3 is TGTGCCAGCAGCAGGGAGGAAAACTATGGCTACACCTTC. The encoded protein is CASSREENYGYTF. Together with reference TRBV2 and TRBJ1-2, the CDR3 gives the full variable domain: EPEVTQTPSHQVTQMGQEVILRCVPISNHLYFYWYRQILGQKVEFLVSFYNNEISEKSEIFDDQFSVERPDGSNFTLKIRSTKLEDSAMYFCASSREENYGYTFGSGTRLTVV.